Below, 26 T cell receptor beta chains from the same sample are listed, as sequenced in a study of blood T cell repertoires in COVID-19. Generated by immunoSEQ multiplex PCR, the TCRdb table keeps only in-frame clones and is missing some. The sample lists under 200,000 clones; about 90% were seen once. The sequenced sample was peripheral blood. The receptors derive from a man aged 18 to 35 with active or convalescent COVID-19.

This clone was observed a handful of times. The rearrangement links TRBV27 to TRBJ1-6; D gene uncertain. This CDR3 has 12 residues. Between the trimmed V and J ends, which lost 6 bases and 7 bases, there was a span of 7 bases. CDR1 is MNHEY and CDR2 is SMNVEV in the germline V gene (reference sequence). The CDR3 reads CASRWANSPLHF. CDR3 in DNA: TGTGCCAGCAGATGGGCGAATTCACCCCTCCACTTT.

The genes are TRBV30 and TRBJ2-1, with a weak D call TRBD2 (5 bases). This CDR3 contains 13 residues. Germline assignment: CDR1 GTSNPN and CDR2 SVGIG (reference sequence). The germline V and J ends were trimmed by 8 bases and 13 bases, with 24 bases remaining between them. CDR3 coding DNA: TGTGCCGCAAACGGAGGCGTTACTTCTAATCAGTTCTTC. This translates into CAANGGVTSNQFF.

The V call is TRBV7-2, the J call TRBJ2-3; 9 nucleotides agree with TRBD2. CDR1 SGHTA and CDR2 FQGNSA come from the germline V gene. J lost 1 base, V lost 5 bases, and 10 bases had no gene match. CDR3 size: 17 residues. Here the CDR3 reads CASSRLGAGGGTDTQYF. The CDR3 coding sequence is TGTGCCAGCAGCCGTCTGGGGGCGGGAGGGGGCACAGATACGCAGTATTTT.

V and J are TRBV5-1 and TRBJ1-1; TRBD1 agrees at 10 bases. Germline values: CDR1 SGHRS, CDR2 YFSETQ. This CDR3 has 16 residues. V shed 4 bases and J 0 bases; nucleotides not matched to a gene: 6. CDR3 nucleotide sequence: TGCGCCAGCAGCCCGAGGACAGGGGGAGTGAACACTGAAGCTTTCTTT. Translation gives CASSPRTGGVNTEAFF.

The chain carries TRBV29-1 and TRBJ1-2, with 11 bases that match TRBD1. CDR3 length: 15 amino acids. CDR1 and CDR2 from the germline V gene are SQVTM and ANQGSEA. V shed 4 bases, J shed 8 bases, and the junction held 12 bases outside the gene matches. CDR3: CSVGDADRGRWGYTF. The CDR3 nucleotides are TGCAGCGTTGGGGACGCGGACAGGGGGCGATGGGGCTACACCTTC.

This chain uses TRBV7-2 with TRBJ2-7, with 12 bases fitting TRBD2. Looked up from germline, CDR1 is SGHTA and CDR2 is FQGNSA. The CDR3 runs 18 residues. Trimming removed 5 bases from V and 0 bases from J; junction bases left unmatched: 11. The CDR3, as DNA: TGTGCCAGCAGCCCTCGTGGGACTAGCGGGTCGAGCTCCTACGAGCAGTACTTC. Translated, it gives CASSPRGTSGSSSYEQYF. Based on the CDR3 plus reference TRBV7-2 and TRBJ2-7, the full variable domain is GAGVSQSPSNKVTEKGKDVELRCDPISGHTALYWYRQSLGQGLEFLIYFQGNSAPDKSGLPSDRFSAERTGGSVSTLTIQRTQQEDSAVYLCASSPRGTSGSSSYEQYFGPGTRLTVT.

The chain is built from TRBV29-1 and TRBJ1-2; D gene uncertain. CDR3 length equals 12 residues. CDR1 SQVTM and CDR2 ANQGSEA come from the germline V gene. Deletions cut 1 base from V and 2 bases from J, with 5 bases between. Written as DNA, the CDR3 is TGCAGCGTTGAAGGCAGGAACTATGGCTACACCTTC. Protein sequence: CSVEGRNYGYTF.

The chain couples TRBV5-5 to TRBJ1-1; 8 bases map to TRBD1. Trimming took 3 bases from V and 0 from J; bases not matched to a gene: 7. The CDR3 has 16 residues. The germline V gene has CDR1 SGHKS and CDR2 YYEKEE (reference sequence). The CDR3 DNA sequence: TGTGCCAGCAGCTACACGGGACAGGCGATGAACACTGAAGCTTTCTTT. Translation gives CASSYTGQAMNTEAFF.

The chain joins TRBV7-3 to TRBJ1-1; a possible D gene is TRBD1 (6 bases). The CDR3 is made up of 14 amino acids. V lost 2 bases, J lost 0 bases, and 7 bases lay in between. Germline values: CDR1 SGHTA, CDR2 FQGTGA. Here the CDR3 reads CASSLQGLNTEAFF. As DNA, the CDR3 is TGTGCCAGCAGCTTACAGGGGCTGAACACTGAAGCTTTCTTT.

This clone was observed a single time. The chain employs TRBV7-8 and TRBJ1-1; D is undetermined. Germline V gene data show CDR1 as SGHVS and CDR2 as FQNEAQ. V lost 5 bases and J lost 3, with 16 bases in between. The CDR3 is 15 amino acids. For the CDR3, the DNA is TGTGCCAGCAGCCTGATTGGAGGCACGGACACTGAAGCTTTCTTT. Translation: CASSLIGGTDTEAFF.

This clone has just a few counts. The V call is TRBV14, the J call TRBJ2-5; TRBD2 matches 11 bases. The CDR3 sequence is 15 residues long. Per germline, CDR1 SGHDN and CDR2 FVKESK. V lost 4 bases to trimming and J lost 5 bases; unmatched junction nucleotides: 6. Here the CDR3 reads CASSLLAGGSETQYF. For the CDR3, the DNA is TGTGCCAGCAGCCTCCTAGCGGGAGGCTCGGAGACCCAGTACTTC. The full variable domain, in which reference TRBV14 and TRBJ2-5 provide the parts outside the CDR3, is EAGVTQFPSHSVIEKGQTVTLRCDPISGHDNLYWYRRVMGKEIKFLLHFVKESKQDESGMPNNRFLAERTGGTYSTLKVQPAELEDSGVYFCASSLLAGGSETQYFGPGTRLLVL.

The chain carries TRBV4-2 and TRBJ2-1; TRBD2 might be the D (5 bases). V was trimmed by 0 bases and J by 11 bases, leaving 14 bases between them. The CDR3 runs 14 residues. Germline CDR1 is LGHNA and CDR2 is YNFKEQ. The chain's CDR3 is CASSQDEVETKQFF. In DNA form, the CDR3 reads TGTGCCAGCAGCCAAGATGAAGTGGAGACTAAGCAGTTCTTC.

The CDR3 is CASGLYTGSFPGNTIYF. CDR3 sequence (DNA): TGTGCTAGTGGTTTGTATACAGGGAGTTTCCCTGGAAACACCATATATTTT. The chain employs TRBV12-5 and TRBJ1-3; tentative D call: TRBD1 (6 bases). Germline V lookup: CDR1 LGHNT, CDR2 FRNRAP. This CDR3 has 17 residues. The V end lost 2 bases, the J end lost 2 bases, and 16 bases lay between the germline ends.

The gene calls are TRBV9 and TRBJ2-1; the D gene is possibly TRBD2 (6 bases). Germline V gene lookup returns CDR1 SGDLS and CDR2 YYNGEE. The CDR3 contains 17 residues. The V end was cut by 4 bases, the J end by 6 bases, with 23 bases between. The CDR3 DNA reads TGTGCCAGCAGCTCCTTCTTGGGACCGAGGGGAGGCAATGAGCAGTTCTTC. Its translation: CASSSFLGPRGGNEQFF.

This chain joins TRBV30 and TRBJ2-6; D may be TRBD2 (5 bases). The CDR3 runs to 14 residues. V lost 5 bases and J lost 1, with 9 bases in between. Germline CDR1 reads GTSNPN; CDR2 reads SVGIG (reference sequence). CDR3 DNA: TGTGCCTGGGCAGGACTTTCTGGGGCCAACGTCCTGACTTTC. Protein sequence: CAWAGLSGANVLTF.

The rearrangement links TRBV19 to TRBJ1-2, with 7 positions matching TRBD1. CDR3 length: 14 residues. The V segment lost 2 bases and the J segment 8 bases; nucleotides outside the gene matches: 8. Germline V lookup: CDR1 LNHDA, CDR2 SQIVND (reference sequence). The CDR3 here is CASSITGESGGYTF. CDR3 nucleotide sequence: TGTGCCAGTAGTATAACAGGGGAAAGCGGCGGCTACACCTTC.

The sample holds a few counts of this clone. The chain uses TRBV7-2 and TRBJ1-6; D is unresolved. The CDR3 length is 14 residues. In germline, CDR1 is SGHTA, CDR2 FQGNSA. V was pared by 0 bases and J by 7 bases, with 7 bases between. CDR3 nucleotides: TGTGCCAGCAGCTTAGCTCCTTTCAATTCACCCCTCCACTTT. Protein: CASSLAPFNSPLHF. Together with reference TRBV7-2 and TRBJ1-6, the CDR3 gives the full variable domain: GAGVSQSPSNKVTEKGKDVELRCDPISGHTALYWYRQSLGQGLEFLIYFQGNSAPDKSGLPSDRFSAERTGGSVSTLTIQRTQQEDSAVYLCASSLAPFNSPLHFGNGTRLTVT.

The rearrangement uses TRBV19 and TRBJ1-4, with 7 bases lining up with TRBD1. The germline gives CDR1 LNHDA, CDR2 SQIVND (reference sequence). J was trimmed by 6 bases and V by 7 bases; bases with no gene match: 8. The CDR3 length is 14 residues. The CDR3 reads CASTSTGPDEKLFF. The CDR3 DNA sequence: TGTGCCAGTACCTCGACAGGGCCGGATGAAAAACTGTTTTTT.

The chain carries TRBV7-2 and TRBJ1-4; 7 nucleotides match TRBD1. Germline values: CDR1 SGHTA, CDR2 FQGNSA. This CDR3 has 14 amino acids. After removal of 3 bases from V and 7 bases from J, the junction contained 5 bases not matched to a gene. The CDR3 sequence: CASSFRGKGEKLFF. The CDR3 DNA sequence: TGTGCCAGCAGCTTCAGGGGGAAGGGTGAAAAACTGTTTTTT.

The chain links TRBV5-8 to TRBJ2-1; perhaps TRBD1 as D (5 bases). From germline, CDR1 is SGHTS and CDR2 YDEGEE. The V end was cut by 0 bases, the J end by 0 bases, with 7 bases between. CDR3 length: 15 residues. CDR3 DNA: TGTGCCAGCAGCTTGGAAGGGGTCTCCTACAATGAGCAGTTCTTC. It yields the protein CASSLEGVSYNEQFF.

This clone was detected only once. The genes are TRBV29-1 and TRBJ2-3, with 9 bases identical to TRBD2. The CDR3 is made up of 15 amino acids. Germline V CDR1 and CDR2: SQVTM, ANQGSEA. V was clipped by 4 bases and J by 4 bases; unmatched bases: 9. Here the CDR3 reads CSVGRREGGADTQYF. The CDR3 DNA sequence: TGCAGCGTTGGGAGGCGGGAGGGTGGTGCAGATACGCAGTATTTT.

The chain combines TRBV5-1 with TRBJ1-2; 7 positions agree with TRBD1. The CDR3 spans 15 residues. V was clipped by 4 bases and J by 7 bases; unmatched bases: 13. Per the germline V gene, CDR1 is SGHRS and CDR2 is YFSETQ. Here the CDR3 DNA reads TGCGCCAGCAGCGTAACACCGGGACAGTCGGTTGGCTACACCTTC. This codes for CASSVTPGQSVGYTF.

This clone has more than one count but fewer than ten. V and J are TRBV3-1 (or the pseudogene TRBV3-2) and TRBJ2-3; D may be TRBD2 (6 bases). The V gene lost 0 bases and the J gene lost 2 bases, with 15 bases spanning the gap. The germline V gene has CDR1 LGHDT and CDR2 YNNKEL (reference sequence). The CDR3 has 17 residues. The CDR3, as DNA: TGTGCCAGCAGCCAAGATTATAAGGACTACCTCACAGATACGCAGTATTTT. Protein: CASSQDYKDYLTDTQYF.

This clone was found a few times. The rearrangement joins TRBV6-6 to TRBJ1-4, with D perhaps TRBD1 (5 bases). The V end lost 6 bases, the J end lost 3 bases, and 14 bases lay between the germline ends. Germline CDR1 MNHNY, CDR2 SVGAGI (reference sequence). The CDR3 sequence is 15 residues long. In DNA form, the CDR3 reads TGTGCCAGCAGCAACGGCGCGGGGGCTAATGAAAAACTGTTTTTT. This gives the protein CASSNGAGANEKLFF.

The genes are TRBV29-1 and TRBJ2-7; D might be TRBD1 (6 bases). V shed 3 bases and J shed 4 bases, with 13 bases lying between them. The germline V gene has CDR1 SQVTM and CDR2 ANQGSEA. This CDR3 spans 13 amino acids. The CDR3 protein is CSVEGTKGYEQYF. In nucleotides, the CDR3 is TGCAGCGTTGAGGGGACAAAGGGGTACGAGCAGTACTTC.

The J gene is TRBJ2-3, the V gene TRBV30; no reliable D call. Trimming pared 2 bases from V and 4 bases from J, leaving 16 bases between. This CDR3 has 15 amino acids. Per the germline V gene, CDR1 is GTSNPN and CDR2 is SVGIG (reference sequence). This CDR3 is CAWSRSLRHPDTQYF. CDR3 sequence (DNA): TGTGCCTGGAGTAGGTCGCTCCGACACCCAGATACGCAGTATTTT.